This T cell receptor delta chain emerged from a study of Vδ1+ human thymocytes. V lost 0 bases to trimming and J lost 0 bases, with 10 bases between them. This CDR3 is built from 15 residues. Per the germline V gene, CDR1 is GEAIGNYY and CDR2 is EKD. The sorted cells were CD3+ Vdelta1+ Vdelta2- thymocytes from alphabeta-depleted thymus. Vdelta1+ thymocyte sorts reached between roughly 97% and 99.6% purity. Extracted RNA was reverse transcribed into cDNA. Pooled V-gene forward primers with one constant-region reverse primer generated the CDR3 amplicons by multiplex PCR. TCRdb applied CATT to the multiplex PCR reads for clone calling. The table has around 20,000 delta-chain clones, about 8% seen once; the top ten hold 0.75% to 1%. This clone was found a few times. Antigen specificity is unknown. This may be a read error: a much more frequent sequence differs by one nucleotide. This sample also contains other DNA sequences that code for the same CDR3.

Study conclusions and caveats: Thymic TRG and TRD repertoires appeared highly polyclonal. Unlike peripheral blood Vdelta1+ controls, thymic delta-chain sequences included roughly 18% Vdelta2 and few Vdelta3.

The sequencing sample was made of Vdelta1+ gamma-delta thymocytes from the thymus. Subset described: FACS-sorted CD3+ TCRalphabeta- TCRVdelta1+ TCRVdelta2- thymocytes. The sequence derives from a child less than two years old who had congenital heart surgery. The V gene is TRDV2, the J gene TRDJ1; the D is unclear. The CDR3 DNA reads TGTGCCTGTGACACCGGAGGACTGTACACCGATAAACTCATCTTT. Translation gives CACDTGGLYTDKLIF.